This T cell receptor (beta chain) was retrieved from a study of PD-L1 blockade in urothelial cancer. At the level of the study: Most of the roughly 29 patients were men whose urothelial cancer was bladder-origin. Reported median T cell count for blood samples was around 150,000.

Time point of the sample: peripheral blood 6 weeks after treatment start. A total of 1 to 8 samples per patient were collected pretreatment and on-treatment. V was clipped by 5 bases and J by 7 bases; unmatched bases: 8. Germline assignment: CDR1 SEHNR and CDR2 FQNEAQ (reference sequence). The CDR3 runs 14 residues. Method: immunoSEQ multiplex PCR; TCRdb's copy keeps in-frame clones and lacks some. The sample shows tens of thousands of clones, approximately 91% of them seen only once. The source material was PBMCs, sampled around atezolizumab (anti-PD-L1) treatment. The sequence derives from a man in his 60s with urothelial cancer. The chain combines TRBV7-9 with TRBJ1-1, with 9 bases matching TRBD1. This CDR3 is CASSAGTGRYEAFF. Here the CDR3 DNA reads TGTGCCAGCAGCGCCGGGACAGGGCGATATGAAGCTTTCTTT.